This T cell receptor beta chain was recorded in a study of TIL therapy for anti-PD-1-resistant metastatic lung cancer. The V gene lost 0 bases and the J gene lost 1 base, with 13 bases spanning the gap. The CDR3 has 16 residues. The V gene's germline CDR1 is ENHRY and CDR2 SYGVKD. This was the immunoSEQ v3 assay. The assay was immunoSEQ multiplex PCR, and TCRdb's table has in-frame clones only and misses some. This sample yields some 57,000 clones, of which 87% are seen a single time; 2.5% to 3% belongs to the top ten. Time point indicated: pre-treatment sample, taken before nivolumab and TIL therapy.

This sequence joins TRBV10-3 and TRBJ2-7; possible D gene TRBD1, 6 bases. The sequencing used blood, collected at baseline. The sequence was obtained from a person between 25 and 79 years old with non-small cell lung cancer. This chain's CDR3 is CAISESPGAFSYEQYF. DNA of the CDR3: TGTGCCATCAGTGAGTCCCCAGGGGCATTTTCCTACGAGCAGTACTTC.